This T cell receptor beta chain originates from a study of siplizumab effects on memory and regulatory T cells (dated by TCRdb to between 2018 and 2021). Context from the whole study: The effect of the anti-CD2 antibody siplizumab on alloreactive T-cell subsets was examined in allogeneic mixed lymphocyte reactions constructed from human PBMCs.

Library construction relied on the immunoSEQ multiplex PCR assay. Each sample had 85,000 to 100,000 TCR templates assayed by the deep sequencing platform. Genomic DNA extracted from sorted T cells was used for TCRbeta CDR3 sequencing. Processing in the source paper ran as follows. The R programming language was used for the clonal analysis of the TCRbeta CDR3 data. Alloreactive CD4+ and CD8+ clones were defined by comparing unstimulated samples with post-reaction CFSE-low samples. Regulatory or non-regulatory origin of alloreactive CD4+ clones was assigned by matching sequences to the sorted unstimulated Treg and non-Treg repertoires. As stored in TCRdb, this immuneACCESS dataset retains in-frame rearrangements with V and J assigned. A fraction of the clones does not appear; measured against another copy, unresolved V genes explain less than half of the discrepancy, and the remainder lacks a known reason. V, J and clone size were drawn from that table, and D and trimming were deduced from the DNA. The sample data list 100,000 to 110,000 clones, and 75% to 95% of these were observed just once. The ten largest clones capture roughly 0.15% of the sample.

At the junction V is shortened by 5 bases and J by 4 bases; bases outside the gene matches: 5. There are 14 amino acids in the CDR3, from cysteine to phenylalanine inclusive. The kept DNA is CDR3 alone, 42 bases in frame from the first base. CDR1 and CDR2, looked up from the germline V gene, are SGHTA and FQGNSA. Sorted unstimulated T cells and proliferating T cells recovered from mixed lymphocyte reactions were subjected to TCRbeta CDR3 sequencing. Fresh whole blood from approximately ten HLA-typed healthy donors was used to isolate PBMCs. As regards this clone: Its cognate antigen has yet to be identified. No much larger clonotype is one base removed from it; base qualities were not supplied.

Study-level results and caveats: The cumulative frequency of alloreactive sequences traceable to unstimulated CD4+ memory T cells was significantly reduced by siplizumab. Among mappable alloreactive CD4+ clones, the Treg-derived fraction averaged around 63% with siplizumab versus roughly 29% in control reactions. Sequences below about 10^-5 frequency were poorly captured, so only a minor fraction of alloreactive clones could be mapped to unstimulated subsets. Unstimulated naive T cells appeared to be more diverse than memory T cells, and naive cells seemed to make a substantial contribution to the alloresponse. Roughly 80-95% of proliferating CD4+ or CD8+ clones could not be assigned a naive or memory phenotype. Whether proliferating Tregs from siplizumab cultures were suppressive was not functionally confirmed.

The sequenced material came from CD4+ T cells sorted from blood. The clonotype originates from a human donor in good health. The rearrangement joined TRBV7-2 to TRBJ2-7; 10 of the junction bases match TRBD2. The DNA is TGTGCCAGCAGCATAAGACTAGCGGGTTACGAGCAGTACTTC. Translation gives CASSIRLAGYEQYF.